What follows is one TCR beta chain and its context. Antigen specificity is unknown. The junction and the germline gene differ at one end; a read error may be behind it. The sample comes from a study of tumor-infiltrating lymphocytes in primary liver carcinoma. Overall study findings and caveats: Tumor region pairs shared more overlap than did tumor-adjacent and tumor-blood pairs. Just around 8-24% of top clones spanned all five tumor regions.

DNA and RNA were both co-extracted from roughly 18-30 mg of bulk tissue that had not been sorted. Germline CDR1 and CDR2: SGHDT and YYEEEE. The CDR3 covers 15 residues. TCR beta cDNA was prepared out of 450 to 500 ng total RNA by means of a constant-region primer. It was through three nested multiplex PCR rounds of slightly modified ARM-PCR that TCR beta libraries arose. The first two PCR rounds used TRBV1-TRBV30 forward primers with a C-beta reverse primer, around 10 cycles each. TCRdb reanalysed the multiplex PCR reads using MiXCR and keeps one entry per CDR3 protein. The sample has about 20,000 distinct CDR3 sequences, around three quarters seen once.

The TCR comes from a woman aged 30 to 39 with primary liver carcinoma and hepatitis B virus infection. The V gene is TRBV5-6, the J gene TRBJ2-2; 7 nucleotides align to TRBD1. The sample consisted of liver tumor tissue from sampling region 4. Documented subset: tumor region T4, right-lateral pole. CDR3 nucleotides: TGTGCCAGCAGCTTGGTACCCAGTGTCACAGGGGAGCTGTCTTTC. Its translation is CASSLVPSVTGELSF.